A single sample gave rise to the 5 T cell receptor beta chains below, sequenced in a study of T cells in Graves' hyperthyroidism and ophthalmopathy. Amplification of TCR beta CDR3 regions was performed using RNA transcripts as template. TCR CDR3 underwent first-round RT-PCR with the HTBI primer set. TCRdb fed the multiplex PCR reads into MiXCR, producing one record per CDR3 protein. There are some 620,000 distinct CDR3 sequences in the sample; under 20% occur only once, and less than 4.5% lies in the top ten. The sequenced sample consisted of blood. The receptor set was obtained from a woman aged 30 to 39 with Graves' hyperthyroidism.

This chain joins TRBV12-3 or TRBV12-4 and TRBJ2-1; 12 nucleotides align to TRBD2. V lost 3 bases to trimming and J lost 9 bases; unmatched junction nucleotides: 6. This CDR3 has 15 residues. The CDR3 coding sequence is TGTGCCAGCAGTTTGACTAGCGGGAGAGTTGCTGAGCAGTTCTTC. Residues: CASSLTSGRVAEQFF.

The chain combines TRBV2 with TRBJ1-6, with TRBD1 identical over 11 bases. The germline CDR1 and CDR2 sequences are SNHLY and FYNNEI. The CDR3 loop spans 14 amino acids. The junction had 6 bases not matched to a gene; V was cut back by 7 bases and J by 10 bases. The CDR3: CASIGTGGFSPLHF. For the CDR3, the DNA is TGTGCCAGCATCGGGACAGGGGGTTTCTCACCCCTCCACTTT.

The CDR3 reads CASRQGASNYGYTF. The DNA of the CDR3 is TGTGCCAGCAGACAGGGGGCTTCTAACTATGGCTACACCTTC. The V call is TRBV28, the J call TRBJ1-2; the match to TRBD1 covers 9 bases. This CDR3 is built from 14 residues. Looked up from germline, CDR1 is MDHEN and CDR2 is SYDVKM. V gave up 6 bases and J gave up 0 bases; unmatched junction bases: 2.

This clonotype was detected many times. This chain connects TRBV29-1 to TRBJ2-7, with TRBD1 matching 12 bases. The CDR3 totals 13 residues. Per germline, CDR1 SQVTM and CDR2 ANQGSEA. With 8 bases clipped from V and 5 bases from J, the junction kept 7 bases outside the gene matches. The CDR3 protein is CSCPGQGADEQYF. The DNA of the CDR3 is TGCAGCTGCCCGGGACAGGGGGCTGACGAGCAGTACTTC.

The V and J genes are TRBV3-1 and TRBJ2-7; the D gene is possibly TRBD1 (7 bases). The germline V and J ends were trimmed by 7 bases and 5 bases, with 15 bases remaining between them. This CDR3 region has 13 residues. Germline V CDR1 and CDR2: LGHDT, YNNKEL (reference sequence). The CDR3 nucleotides read TGTGCCAGCACCCGTGGAGGGGGCAACGAGCAGTACTTC. This gives the protein CASTRGGGNEQYF.